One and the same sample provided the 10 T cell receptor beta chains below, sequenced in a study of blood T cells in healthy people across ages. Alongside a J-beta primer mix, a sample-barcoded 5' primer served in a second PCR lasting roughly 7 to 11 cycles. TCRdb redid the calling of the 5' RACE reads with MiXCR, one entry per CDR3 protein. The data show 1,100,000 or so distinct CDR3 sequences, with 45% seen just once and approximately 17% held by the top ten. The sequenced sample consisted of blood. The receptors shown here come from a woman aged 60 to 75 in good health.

DNA of the CDR3: TGTGCCAGCAGCCCTGGGTCAGGGAAGGCTGAAGCTTTCTTT. Translating gives CASSPGSGKAEAFF. This chain links TRBV7-2 with TRBJ1-1; TRBD1 might be the D (5 bases). Trimming removed 5 bases at V and 6 bases at J, with 16 bases between. The length of the CDR3 is 14 residues. Germline loops: CDR1 SGHTA, CDR2 FQGNSA.

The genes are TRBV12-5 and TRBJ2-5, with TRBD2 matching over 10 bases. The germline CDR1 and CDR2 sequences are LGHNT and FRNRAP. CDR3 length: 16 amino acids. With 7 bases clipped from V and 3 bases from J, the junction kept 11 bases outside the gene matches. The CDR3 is CASALGSSGSEETQYF. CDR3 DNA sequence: TGTGCTAGTGCCCTGGGGTCTAGCGGGAGTGAAGAGACCCAGTACTTC.

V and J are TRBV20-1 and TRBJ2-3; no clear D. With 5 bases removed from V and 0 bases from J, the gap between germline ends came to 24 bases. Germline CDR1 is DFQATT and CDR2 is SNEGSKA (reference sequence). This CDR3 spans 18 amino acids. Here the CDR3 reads CSAGVYSVFGGSTDTQYF. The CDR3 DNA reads TGCAGTGCTGGAGTTTACAGTGTTTTCGGCGGAAGCACAGATACGCAGTATTTT.

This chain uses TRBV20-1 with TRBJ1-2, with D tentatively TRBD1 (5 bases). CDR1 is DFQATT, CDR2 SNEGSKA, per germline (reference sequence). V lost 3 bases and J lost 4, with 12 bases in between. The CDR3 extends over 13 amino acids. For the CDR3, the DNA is TGCAGTGCTAGCGCTGGGACCAGCTATGGCTACACCTTC. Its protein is CSASAGTSYGYTF.

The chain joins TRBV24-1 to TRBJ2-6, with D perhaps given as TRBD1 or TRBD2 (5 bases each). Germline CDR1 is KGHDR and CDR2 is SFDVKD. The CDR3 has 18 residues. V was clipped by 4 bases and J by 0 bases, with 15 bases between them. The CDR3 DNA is TGTGCCACCAGTGACCCAACCGGGGCACTCTCTGGGGCCAACGTCCTGACTTTC. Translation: CATSDPTGALSGANVLTF.

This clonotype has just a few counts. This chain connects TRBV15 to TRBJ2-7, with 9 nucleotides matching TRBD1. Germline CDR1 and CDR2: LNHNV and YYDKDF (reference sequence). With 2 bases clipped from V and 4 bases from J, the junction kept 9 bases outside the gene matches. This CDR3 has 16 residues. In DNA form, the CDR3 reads TGTGCCACCAGCAGAAGGTCGGGGACAGGGTTTTACGAGCAGTACTTC. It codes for CATSRRSGTGFYEQYF. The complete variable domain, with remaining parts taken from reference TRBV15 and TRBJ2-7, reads DAMVIQNPRYQVTQFGKPVTLSCSQTLNHNVMYWYQQKSSQAPKLLFHYYDKDFNNEADTPDNFQSRRPNTSFCFLDIRSPGLGDTAMYLCATSRRSGTGFYEQYFGPGTRLTVT.

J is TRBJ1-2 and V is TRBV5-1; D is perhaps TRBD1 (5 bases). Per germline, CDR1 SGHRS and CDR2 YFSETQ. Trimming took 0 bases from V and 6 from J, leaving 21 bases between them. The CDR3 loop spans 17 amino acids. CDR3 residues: CASSLAVWGLMQDGYTF. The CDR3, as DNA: TGCGCCAGCAGCTTGGCCGTTTGGGGCTTGATGCAAGATGGCTACACCTTC.

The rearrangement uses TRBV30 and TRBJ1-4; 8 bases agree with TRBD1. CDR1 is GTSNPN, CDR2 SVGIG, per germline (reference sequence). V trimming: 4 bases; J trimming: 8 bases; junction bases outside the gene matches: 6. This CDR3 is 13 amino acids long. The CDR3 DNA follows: TGTGCCTGGAACGGACAGGGTGGAGAAAAACTGTTTTTT. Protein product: CAWNGQGGEKLFF.

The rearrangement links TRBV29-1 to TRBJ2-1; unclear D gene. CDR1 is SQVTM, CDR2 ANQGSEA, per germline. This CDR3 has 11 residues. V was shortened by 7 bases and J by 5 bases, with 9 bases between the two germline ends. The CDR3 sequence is CSGETNNEQFF. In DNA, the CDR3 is TGCAGCGGCGAGACGAACAATGAGCAGTTCTTC.

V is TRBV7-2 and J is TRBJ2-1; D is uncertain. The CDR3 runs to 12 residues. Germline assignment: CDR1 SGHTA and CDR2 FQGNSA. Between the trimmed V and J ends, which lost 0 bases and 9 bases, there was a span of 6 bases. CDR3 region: CASSLAPSEQFF. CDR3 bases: TGTGCCAGCAGCTTAGCACCCAGTGAGCAGTTCTTC. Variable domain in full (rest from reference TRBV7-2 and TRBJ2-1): GAGVSQSPSNKVTEKGKDVELRCDPISGHTALYWYRQSLGQGLEFLIYFQGNSAPDKSGLPSDRFSAERTGGSVSTLTIQRTQQEDSAVYLCASSLAPSEQFFGPGTRLTVL.